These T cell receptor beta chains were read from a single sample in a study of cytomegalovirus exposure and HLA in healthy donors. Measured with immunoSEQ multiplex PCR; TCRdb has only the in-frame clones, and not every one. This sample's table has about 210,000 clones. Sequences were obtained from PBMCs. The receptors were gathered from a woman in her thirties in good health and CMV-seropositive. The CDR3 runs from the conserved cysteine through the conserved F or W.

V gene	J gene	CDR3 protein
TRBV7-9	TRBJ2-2	CASSPYRGLLNTGELFF
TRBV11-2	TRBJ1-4	CASSLGPRGFEKLFF
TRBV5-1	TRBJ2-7	CASSLASSATFEEQYF
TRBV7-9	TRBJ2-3	CASSLGRMGVDTQYF
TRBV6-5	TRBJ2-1	CASREGLAGYNEQFF
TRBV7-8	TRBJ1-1	CASRLMQGASEAFF
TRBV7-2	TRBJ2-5	CASSRFGLVQETQYF
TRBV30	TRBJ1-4	CAWSVGGRDTAF
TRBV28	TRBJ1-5	CASSNRVLNQPQHF
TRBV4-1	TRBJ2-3	CASSQGNRGADTQYF
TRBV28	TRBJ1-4	CASSSAIGQGARTNEKLFF
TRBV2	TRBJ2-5	CASSELAEETQYF
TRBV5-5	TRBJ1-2	CASSSNRQGVYGYTF
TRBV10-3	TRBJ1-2	CAISGQTYGYTF
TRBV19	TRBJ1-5	CASQEGSWGRQPQHF
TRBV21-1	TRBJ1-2	CASSSREDDF
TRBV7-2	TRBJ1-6	CASSLWPTGTGSPLHF
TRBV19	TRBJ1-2	CASSPHRTERTYGYTF
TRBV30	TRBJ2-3	CAWSPLAGGTDTQYF
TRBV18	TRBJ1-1	CASSPTGMNTEAFF
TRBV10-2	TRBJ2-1	CASRVRSRNEQFF
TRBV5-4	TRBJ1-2	CASSRTQGAGGYTF
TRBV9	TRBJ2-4	CASSRRGDFLAKNIQYF
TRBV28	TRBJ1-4	CASTRTVNEKLFF
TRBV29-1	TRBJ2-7	CSVPGFGGSEQYF
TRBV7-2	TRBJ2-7	CASSSRGYEQYF
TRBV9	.	CASSVVGGETQYF
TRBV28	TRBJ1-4	CASSPGQTNEKLFF
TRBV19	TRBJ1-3	CASRSLGLNTIYF
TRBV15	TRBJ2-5	CATSRTTGGGETQYF
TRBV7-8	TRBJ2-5	CASSKIFLVTQYF
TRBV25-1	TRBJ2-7	CASGGDRGNPEGNEQYF
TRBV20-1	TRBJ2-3	CSARAGDTQYF
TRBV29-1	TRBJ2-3	CSVGTPTSTDTQYF
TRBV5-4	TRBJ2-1	CASSLIMGGLGEQFF
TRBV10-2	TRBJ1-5	CASKADIGNQPQHF
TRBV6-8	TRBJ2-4	CASSRGRTHNIQYF
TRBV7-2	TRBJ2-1	CASSARMGRATNEQFF
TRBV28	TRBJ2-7	CATGQAGREQYF
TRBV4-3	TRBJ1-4	CASSQRTGRWVATNEKLFF
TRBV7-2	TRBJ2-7	CASSPSFSSGVSYEQYF